This T cell receptor beta chain was identified in a study of shared clonotypes between healthy human individuals. Germline assignment: CDR1 WNHNN and CDR2 SYGVQD (reference sequence). J lost 4 bases, V lost 0 bases, and 6 bases had no gene match. This CDR3 has 16 residues. Profiled with immunoSEQ multiplex PCR; TCRdb holds only in-frame clones, not every one. The table has 850,000 to 1,200,000 clones, more than 60% seen once; the top ten hold approximately 1.5%. This chain links TRBV10-1 with TRBJ2-1; TRBD1 matches at 7 bases. The sample taken for sequencing was memory CD4+ T cells sorted from blood. Subset specified: CD45RA-negative fraction. The sequence was obtained from a man in his late teens or twenties in good health. The CDR3 region is CASSESKAGGYNEQFF. CDR3 coding DNA: TGCGCCAGCAGTGAGTCGAAGGCAGGGGGTTACAATGAGCAGTTCTTC.